The sequence of this T cell receptor beta chain was determined in a study of spatial heterogeneity in lung cancer. On the study more broadly: The donor group consisted of roughly 70 patients who had untreated, early-stage non-small cell lung cancer.

CDR1 is SGHVS, CDR2 FQNEAQ, per germline. The CDR3 has 15 residues. The V and J ends lost 6 bases and 8 bases respectively, with 17 bases between them. Individual TCR cDNA molecules each bore their own unique molecular identifier. TCRdb processed the 5' RACE reads anew with MiXCR; each CDR3 protein has one entry. Here the sample spans 9,000 to 13,000 distinct CDR3 sequences, about 9.5% being singletons. This clonotype was counted ten times or more. Specified time point: blood at routine non-recurrence follow-up after resection. Whole RNA was taken from tumor, nontumor lung or frozen PBMC; it was then sequenced unsorted.

The sequenced sample was PBMCs, obtained at follow-up. The TCR comes from a female donor with early-stage non-small cell lung cancer. The V and J genes are TRBV7-8 and TRBJ1-6; D call uncertain. CDR3 protein: CASSLRTVADSPLHF. The CDR3 DNA sequence: TGTGCCAGCAGTTTACGGACCGTGGCCGATTCACCCCTCCACTTT.